Only a few counts were recorded for the clone carrying this T cell receptor (beta chain). A second PCR, run for about 7 to 11 cycles, used a sample-barcoded 5' primer plus a J-beta primer mix. MiXCR, applied by TCRdb to the 5' RACE reads, yields one record per CDR3 protein. The sample has roughly 1,000,000 distinct CDR3 sequences; about 23% are singletons. The data belong to a study of blood T cells in healthy people across ages. The germline CDR1 and CDR2 sequences are DFQATT and SNEGSKA (reference sequence). CDR3 size: 14 residues. V was trimmed by 3 bases and J by 11 bases, leaving 22 bases between them. A minimum of 5.5 micrograms of total RNA was extracted per sample. These data were also reused for a study on T cells of mothers and their children.

The sequencing sample was made of blood. This chain links TRBV20-1 with TRBJ2-5; perhaps TRBD1 as D (7 bases). This sequence was found in a girl aged 2-15 years in good health. The CDR3 reads CSASTQGPSGEQYF. The CDR3 bases are TGCAGTGCTAGCACACAGGGGCCGTCGGGGGAGCAGTACTTC.